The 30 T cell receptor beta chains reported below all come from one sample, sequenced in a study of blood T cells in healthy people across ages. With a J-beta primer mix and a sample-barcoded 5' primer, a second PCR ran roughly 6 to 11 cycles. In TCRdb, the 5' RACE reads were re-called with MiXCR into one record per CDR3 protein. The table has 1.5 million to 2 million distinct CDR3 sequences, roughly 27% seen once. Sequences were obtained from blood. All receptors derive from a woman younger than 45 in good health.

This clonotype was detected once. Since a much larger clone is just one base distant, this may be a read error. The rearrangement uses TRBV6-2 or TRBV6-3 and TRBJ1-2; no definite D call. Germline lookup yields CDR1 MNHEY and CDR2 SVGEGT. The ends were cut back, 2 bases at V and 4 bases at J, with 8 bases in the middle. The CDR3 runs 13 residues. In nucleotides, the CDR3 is TGTGCCAGCAGTTACGAGACACTCTATGGCTACACCTTC. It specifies CASSYETLYGYTF.

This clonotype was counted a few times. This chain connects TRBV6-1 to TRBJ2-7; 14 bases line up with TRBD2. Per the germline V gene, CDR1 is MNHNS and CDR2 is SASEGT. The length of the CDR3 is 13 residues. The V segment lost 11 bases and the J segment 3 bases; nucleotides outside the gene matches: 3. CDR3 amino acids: CAAGLAGDYEQYF. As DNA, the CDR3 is TGTGCCGCGGGACTAGCGGGGGACTACGAGCAGTACTTC.

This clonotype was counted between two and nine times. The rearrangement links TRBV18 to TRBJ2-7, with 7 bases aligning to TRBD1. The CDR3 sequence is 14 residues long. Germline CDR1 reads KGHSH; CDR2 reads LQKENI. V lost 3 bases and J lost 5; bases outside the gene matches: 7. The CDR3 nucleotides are TGTGCCAGCTCACCCTTCCGGGACAGCAACGAGCAGTACTTC. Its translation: CASSPFRDSNEQYF.

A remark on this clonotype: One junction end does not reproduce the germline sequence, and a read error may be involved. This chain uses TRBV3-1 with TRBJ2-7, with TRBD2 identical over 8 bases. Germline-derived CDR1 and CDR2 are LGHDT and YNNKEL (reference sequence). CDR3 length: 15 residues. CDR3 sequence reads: CAGSQEASGSYEQYF. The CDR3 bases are TGTGCCGGCAGCCAAGAGGCTAGCGGGTCCTACGAGCAGTACTTC.

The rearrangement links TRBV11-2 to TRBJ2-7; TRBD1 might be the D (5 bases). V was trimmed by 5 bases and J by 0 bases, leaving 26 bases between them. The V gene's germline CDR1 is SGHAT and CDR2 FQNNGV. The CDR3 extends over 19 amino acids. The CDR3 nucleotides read TGTGCCAGCAGCCTGAGACAGACCCATCCTACGAGGTTCTCCTACGAGCAGTACTTC. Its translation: CASSLRQTHPTRFSYEQYF.

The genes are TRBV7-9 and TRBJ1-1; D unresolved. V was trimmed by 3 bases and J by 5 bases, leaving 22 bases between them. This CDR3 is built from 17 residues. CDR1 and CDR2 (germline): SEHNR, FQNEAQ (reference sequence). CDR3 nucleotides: TGTGCCAGCAGCTTCCCCAGTGGGCCGAATAACGGGACTGAAGCTTTCTTT. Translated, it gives CASSFPSGPNNGTEAFF.

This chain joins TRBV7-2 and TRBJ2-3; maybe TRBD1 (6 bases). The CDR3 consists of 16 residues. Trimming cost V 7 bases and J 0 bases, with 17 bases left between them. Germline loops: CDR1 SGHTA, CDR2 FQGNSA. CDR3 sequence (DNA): TGTGCCAGCACCACGAGCATTGGGGGCAGCACAGATACGCAGTATTTT. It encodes CASTTSIGGSTDTQYF.

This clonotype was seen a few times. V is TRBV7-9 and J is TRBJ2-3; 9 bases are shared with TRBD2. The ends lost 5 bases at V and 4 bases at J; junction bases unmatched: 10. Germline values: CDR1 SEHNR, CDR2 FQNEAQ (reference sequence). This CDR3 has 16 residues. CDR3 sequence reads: CASSQIPLAGPDTQYF. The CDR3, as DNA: TGTGCCAGCAGCCAAATCCCTCTAGCGGGGCCAGATACGCAGTATTTT.

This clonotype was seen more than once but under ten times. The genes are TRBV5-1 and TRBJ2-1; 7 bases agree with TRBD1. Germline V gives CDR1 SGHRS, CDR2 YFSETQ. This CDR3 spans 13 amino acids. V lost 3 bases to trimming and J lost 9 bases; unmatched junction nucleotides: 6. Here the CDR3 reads CASSWDRRREQFF. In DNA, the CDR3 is TGCGCCAGCAGCTGGGACAGAAGGCGTGAGCAGTTCTTC.

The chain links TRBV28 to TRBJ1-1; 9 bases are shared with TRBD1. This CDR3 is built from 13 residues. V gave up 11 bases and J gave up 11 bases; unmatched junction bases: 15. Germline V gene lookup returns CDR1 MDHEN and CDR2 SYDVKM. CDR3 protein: CAGRPGTGFGAFF. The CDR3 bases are TGTGCCGGTCGTCCCGGGACAGGGTTTGGGGCTTTCTTT.

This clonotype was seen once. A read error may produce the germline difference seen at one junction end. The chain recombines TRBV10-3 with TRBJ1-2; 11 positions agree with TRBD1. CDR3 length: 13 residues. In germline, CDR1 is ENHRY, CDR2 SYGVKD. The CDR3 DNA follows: TGTGCCGTCAGAGGACAGGGGGCAACAGGCTACACCTTC. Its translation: CAVRGQGATGYTF.

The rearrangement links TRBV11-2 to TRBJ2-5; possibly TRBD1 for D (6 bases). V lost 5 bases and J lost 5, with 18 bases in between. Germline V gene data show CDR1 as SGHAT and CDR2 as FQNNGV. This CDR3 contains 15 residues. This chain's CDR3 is CASSAYGGVGETQYF. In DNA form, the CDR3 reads TGTGCCAGCAGCGCGTATGGGGGCGTGGGCGAGACCCAGTACTTC.

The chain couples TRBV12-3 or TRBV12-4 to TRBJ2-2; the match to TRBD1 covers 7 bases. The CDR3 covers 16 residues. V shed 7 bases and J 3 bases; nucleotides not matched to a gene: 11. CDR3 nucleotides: TGTGCCAGCACGGACTTAGGGGGCGGATACACCGGGGAGCTGTTTTTT. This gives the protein CASTDLGGGYTGELFF.

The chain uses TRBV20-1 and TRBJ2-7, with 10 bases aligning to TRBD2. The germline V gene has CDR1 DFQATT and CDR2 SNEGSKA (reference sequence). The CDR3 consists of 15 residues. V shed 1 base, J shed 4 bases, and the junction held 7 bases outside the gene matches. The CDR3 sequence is CSARGEPGLAYEQYF. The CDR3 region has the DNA TGCAGTGCTAGAGGGGAACCGGGACTAGCGTACGAGCAGTACTTC.

The CDR3 reads CASSMAGYYGYTF. The CDR3 DNA sequence: TGTGCCAGTAGTATGGCAGGGTACTATGGCTACACCTTC. This rearrangement joins TRBV19 to TRBJ1-2, with D tentatively TRBD1 (5 bases). V lost 3 bases, J lost 3 bases, and 8 bases lay in between. CDR1 is LNHDA, CDR2 SQIVND, per germline (reference sequence). The CDR3 runs to 13 residues.

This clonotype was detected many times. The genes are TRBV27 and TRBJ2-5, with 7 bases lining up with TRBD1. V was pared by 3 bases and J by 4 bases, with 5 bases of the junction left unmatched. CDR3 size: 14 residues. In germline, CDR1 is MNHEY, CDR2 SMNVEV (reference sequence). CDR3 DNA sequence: TGTGCCAGCAGTTTGAGGCGGACAGGAGAGACCCAGTACTTC. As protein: CASSLRRTGETQYF.

CDR3 region: CASSAPSAGGVNEQFF. The CDR3 coding sequence is TGTGCCAGCAGTGCCCCGTCGGCGGGAGGAGTTAATGAGCAGTTCTTC. V gene TRBV2 combines with J gene TRBJ2-1; 8 bases align to TRBD2. Looked up from germline, CDR1 is SNHLY and CDR2 is FYNNEI. J was trimmed by 7 bases and V by 4 bases; bases with no gene match: 12. This CDR3 has 16 residues.

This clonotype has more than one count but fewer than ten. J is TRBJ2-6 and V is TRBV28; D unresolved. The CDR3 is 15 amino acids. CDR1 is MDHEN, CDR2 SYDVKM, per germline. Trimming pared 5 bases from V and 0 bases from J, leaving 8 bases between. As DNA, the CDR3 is TGTGCCAGCAGTCAAATGGGCTCTGGGGCCAACGTCCTGACTTTC. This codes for CASSQMGSGANVLTF.

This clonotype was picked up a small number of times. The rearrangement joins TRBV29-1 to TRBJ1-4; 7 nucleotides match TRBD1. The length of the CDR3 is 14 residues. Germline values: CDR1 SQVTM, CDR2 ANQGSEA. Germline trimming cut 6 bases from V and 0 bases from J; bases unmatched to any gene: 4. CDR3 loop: CSVGGQSTNEKLFF. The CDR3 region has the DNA TGCAGCGTCGGGGGACAGTCAACTAATGAAAAACTGTTTTTT.

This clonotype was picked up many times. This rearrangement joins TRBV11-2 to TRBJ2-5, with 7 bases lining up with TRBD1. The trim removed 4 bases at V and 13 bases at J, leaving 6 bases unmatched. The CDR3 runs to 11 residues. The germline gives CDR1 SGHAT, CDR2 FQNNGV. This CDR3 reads CASSSTDRRYF. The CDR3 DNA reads TGTGCCAGCAGCTCGACGGACAGGAGGTACTTC. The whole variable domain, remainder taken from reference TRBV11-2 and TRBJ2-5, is EAGVAQSPRYKIIEKRQSVAFWCNPISGHATLYWYQQILGQGPKLLIQFQNNGVVDDSQLPKDRFSAERLKGVDSTLKIQPAKLEDSAVYLCASSSTDRRYFGPGTRLLVL.

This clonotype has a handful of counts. CDR3 bases: TGTGCTAGTTCGGGGACGAGGGCCTCACCCCTCCACTTT. It codes for CASSGTRASPLHF. The chain couples TRBV12-5 to TRBJ1-6; TRBD1 might be the D (5 bases). The CDR3 totals 13 residues. Deletions cut 8 bases from V and 10 bases from J, with 15 bases between. Germline lookup yields CDR1 LGHNT and CDR2 FRNRAP.

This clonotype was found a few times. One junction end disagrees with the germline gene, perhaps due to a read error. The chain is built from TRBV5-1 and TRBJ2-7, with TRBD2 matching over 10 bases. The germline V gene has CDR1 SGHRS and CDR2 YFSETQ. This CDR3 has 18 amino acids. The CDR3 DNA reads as TGCGCCAGCAACTTGGGCGCTAGCGGGGGCCCTAGCTCCTACGAGCAGTACTTC. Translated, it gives CASNLGASGGPSSYEQYF. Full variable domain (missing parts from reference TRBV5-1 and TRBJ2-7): KAGVTQTPRYLIKTRGQQVTLSCSPISGHRSVSWYQQTPGQGLQFLFEYFSETQRNKGNFPGRFSGRQFSNSRSEMNVSTLELGDSALYLCASNLGASGGPSSYEQYFGPGTRLTVT.

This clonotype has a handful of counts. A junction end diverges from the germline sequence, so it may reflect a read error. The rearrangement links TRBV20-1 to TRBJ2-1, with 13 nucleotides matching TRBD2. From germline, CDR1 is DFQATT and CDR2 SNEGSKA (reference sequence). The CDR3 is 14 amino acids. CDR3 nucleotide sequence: TGCAGTGCTCATCGGACTAGCGGGAGTAGAGAGCAGTTCTTT. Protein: CSAHRTSGSREQFF.

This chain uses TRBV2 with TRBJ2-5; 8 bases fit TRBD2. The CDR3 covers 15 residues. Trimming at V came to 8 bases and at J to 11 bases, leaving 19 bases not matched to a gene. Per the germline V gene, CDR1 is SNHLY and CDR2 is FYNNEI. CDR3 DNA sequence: TGTGCCAGCCCGAGGCGGGGGGAGGTACTCAATGAGCAGTACTTC. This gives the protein CASPRRGEVLNEQYF.

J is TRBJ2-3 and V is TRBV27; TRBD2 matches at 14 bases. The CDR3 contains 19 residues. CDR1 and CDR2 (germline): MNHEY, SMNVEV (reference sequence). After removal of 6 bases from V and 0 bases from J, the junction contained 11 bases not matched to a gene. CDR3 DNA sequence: TGTGCCAGCAGCCATCGACTAGCGGGGGGGAAATCTAGCACAGATACGCAGTATTTT. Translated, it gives CASSHRLAGGKSSTDTQYF.

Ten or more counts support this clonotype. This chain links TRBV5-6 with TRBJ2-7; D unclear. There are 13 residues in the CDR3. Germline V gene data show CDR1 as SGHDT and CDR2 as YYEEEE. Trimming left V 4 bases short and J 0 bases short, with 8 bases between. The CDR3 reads CASSPERSYEQYF. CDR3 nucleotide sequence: TGTGCCAGCAGCCCCGAGCGCTCCTACGAGCAGTACTTC.

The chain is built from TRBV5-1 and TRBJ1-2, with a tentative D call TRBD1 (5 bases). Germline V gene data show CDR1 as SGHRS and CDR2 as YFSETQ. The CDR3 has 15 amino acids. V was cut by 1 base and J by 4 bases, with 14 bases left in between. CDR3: CASSLNLGGCYGYTF. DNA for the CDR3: TGCGCCAGCAGCTTGAACCTCGGGGGGTGCTATGGCTACACCTTC. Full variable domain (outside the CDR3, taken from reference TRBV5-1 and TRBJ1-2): KAGVTQTPRYLIKTRGQQVTLSCSPISGHRSVSWYQQTPGQGLQFLFEYFSETQRNKGNFPGRFSGRQFSNSRSEMNVSTLELGDSALYLCASSLNLGGCYGYTFGSGTRLTVV.

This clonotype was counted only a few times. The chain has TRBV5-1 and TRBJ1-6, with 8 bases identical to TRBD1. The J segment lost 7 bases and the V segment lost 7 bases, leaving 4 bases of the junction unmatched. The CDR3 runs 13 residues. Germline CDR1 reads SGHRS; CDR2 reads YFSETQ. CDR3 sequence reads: CASYRDRNSPLHF. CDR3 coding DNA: TGCGCCAGCTACCGGGACAGGAATTCACCCCTCCACTTT. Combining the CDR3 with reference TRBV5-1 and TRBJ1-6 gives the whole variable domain KAGVTQTPRYLIKTRGQQVTLSCSPISGHRSVSWYQQTPGQGLQFLFEYFSETQRNKGNFPGRFSGRQFSNSRSEMNVSTLELGDSALYLCASYRDRNSPLHFGNGTRLTVT.

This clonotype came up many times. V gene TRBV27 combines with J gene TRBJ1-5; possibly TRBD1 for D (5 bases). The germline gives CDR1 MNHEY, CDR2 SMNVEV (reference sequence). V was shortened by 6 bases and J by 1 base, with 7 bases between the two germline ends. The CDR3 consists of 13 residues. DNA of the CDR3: TGTGCCAGCAGCTGGGACAGCAATCAGCCCCAGCATTTT. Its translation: CASSWDSNQPQHF.

CDR3 in DNA: TGTGCCTGGAGTGCCGGGGACAGGGTCAGGGGAACAGATACGCAGTATTTT. The encoded protein is CAWSAGDRVRGTDTQYF. The rearrangement joins TRBV30 to TRBJ2-3; 9 bases agree with TRBD1. J was trimmed by 3 bases and V by 1 base; bases with no gene match: 11. Germline-derived CDR1 and CDR2 are GTSNPN and SVGIG (reference sequence). The CDR3 loop spans 17 amino acids.